One sample yielded the 3 T cell receptor beta chains listed below, sequenced in a study of cytomegalovirus exposure and HLA in healthy donors. PCR amplification relied on 60 Vbeta primers (plus 13 Jbeta primers). Assay used: immunoSEQ multiplex PCR; TCRdb lists only in-frame clones, some missing. Here the sample spans about 130,000 clones, around 80% being singletons. Sample: PBMCs. These receptors originate from a woman aged 25-40 years in good health and CMV-seronegative.

In its sample, this clone was seen a few times. The chain links TRBV5-1 to TRBJ2-7; TRBD2 agrees at 7 bases. J gave up 3 bases and V 2 bases, and 14 bases lay outside the gene matches. The CDR3 contains 17 residues. Germline V gives CDR1 SGHRS, CDR2 YFSETQ. This CDR3 reads CASSFGGWGGNSYEQYF. The CDR3 DNA is TGCGCCAGCAGCTTCGGGGGGTGGGGGGGAAATAGCTACGAGCAGTACTTC.

The chain carries TRBV5-4 and TRBJ1-2; 9 nucleotides match TRBD1. After removal of 2 bases from V and 4 bases from J, the junction contained 6 bases not matched to a gene. The CDR3 has 15 amino acids. Germline CDR1 is SGHNT and CDR2 is YYREEE (reference sequence). In DNA, the CDR3 is TGTGCCAGCAGCTTTCCGGGACAGGGCCCCTATGGCTACACCTTC. It is translated as CASSFPGQGPYGYTF.

V is TRBV19 and J is TRBJ2-3, with a weak D call TRBD2 (6 bases). This CDR3 comprises 14 residues. Germline loops: CDR1 LNHDA, CDR2 SQIVND (reference sequence). V lost 6 bases and J 0 bases, leaving 10 bases between the germline ends. The CDR3: CASREGTSTDTQYF. CDR3 sequence (DNA): TGTGCCAGTAGGGAGGGAACCAGCACAGATACGCAGTATTTT.